Presented here are 2 T cell receptor beta chains from one specimen sequenced in a study of T cell responses to AZD1222 COVID-19 vaccine. The repertoire was sequenced with immunoSEQ multiplex PCR; TCRdb's copy has only in-frame clones and lacks some. This table holds about 110,000 clones, roughly 90% found once. The material was peripheral blood, obtained on day 0 of AZD1222 vaccination. The receptors derive from an adult in good health.

The chain links TRBV5-1 to TRBJ1-5; TRBD1 aligns across 8 bases. Trimming cost V 5 bases and J 3 bases; bases outside gene matches: 10. This CDR3 has 16 residues. Germline loops: CDR1 SGHRS, CDR2 YFSETQ. DNA of the CDR3: TGCGCCAGCAGTCCGACCGGGACAGGATTCAATCAGCCCCAGCATTTT. It translates to CASSPTGTGFNQPQHF.

The gene calls are TRBV30 and TRBJ2-7; 10 bases align to TRBD1. In germline, CDR1 is GTSNPN, CDR2 SVGIG (reference sequence). J was trimmed by 1 base and V by 7 bases; bases with no gene match: 13. CDR3 size: 16 residues. For the CDR3, the DNA is TGTGCCTTAGGGGGTCCTCTGGGACAGGGGTCCTACGAGCAGTACTTC. Translated: CALGGPLGQGSYEQYF.